A single sample gave rise to the 9 T cell receptor beta chains below, sequenced in a study of T cell repertoires in cytomegalovirus infection. TCRdb reprocessed the reads via MiXCR and lists one record per CDR3 protein. Of about 740,000 distinct CDR3 sequences in the sample, 35% were seen once. The sample comprised PBMCs. The receptors come from a human donor in good health (CMV status not recorded). Some clones in this sample may be carry-over from other donors' samples.

This clonotype has only a few counts. A far bigger clonotype differs at one base, so this is likely a read error. This chain links TRBV28 with TRBJ2-6, with no clear D. The CDR3 extends over 13 amino acids. Per germline, CDR1 MDHEN and CDR2 SYDVKM. V lost 6 bases and J lost 2, with 5 bases in between. The CDR3 protein is CASRLAGANVLTF. For the CDR3, the DNA is TGTGCCAGCAGATTAGCTGGGGCCAACGTCCTGACTTTC.

The CDR3 loop reads CASSLARFGKETQYF. As DNA, the CDR3 is TGTGCCAGCAGCTTAGCTCGGTTTGGGAAAGAGACCCAGTACTTC. This chain uses TRBV7-2 with TRBJ2-5; D is unresolved. The CDR3 is made up of 15 amino acids. Trimming pared 0 bases from V and 3 bases from J, leaving 11 bases between. CDR1 is SGHTA, CDR2 FQGNSA, per germline.

This chain uses TRBV7-3 with TRBJ2-3, with unresolved D. CDR3 length: 15 amino acids. V lost 3 bases and J lost 4, with 14 bases in between. CDR1 and CDR2 from the germline V gene are SGHTA and FQGTGA. CDR3 coding DNA: TGTGCCAGCAGCTTCTCCGGGTTCGGCCCAGATACGCAGTATTTT. Its protein is CASSFSGFGPDTQYF.

The rearrangement links TRBV7-3 to TRBJ2-1, with D unclear. The V gene's germline CDR1 is SGHTA and CDR2 FQGTGA. This CDR3 region has 12 residues. V was trimmed by 5 bases and J by 5 bases, leaving 7 bases between them. The CDR3 DNA reads TGTGCCAGCAGCCGACTGAACAATGAGCAGTTCTTC. It translates to CASSRLNNEQFF.

This clonotype has ten or more counts. This chain uses TRBV20-1 with TRBJ1-3; possibly TRBD1 for D (5 bases). CDR3 length: 15 amino acids. CDR1 is DFQATT and CDR2 is SNEGSKA in the germline V gene (reference sequence). V shed 0 bases and J shed 3 bases, with 12 bases lying between them. The CDR3 nucleotides read TGCAGTGCTAGAGATACAGCAGGGAGTGGAAACACCATATATTTT. Protein product: CSARDTAGSGNTIYF.

The chain couples TRBV28 to TRBJ2-5, with 11 nucleotides matching TRBD2. Germline-derived CDR1 and CDR2 are MDHEN and SYDVKM. Trimming at V came to 5 bases and at J to 5 bases, leaving 7 bases not matched to a gene. This CDR3 comprises 15 residues. The CDR3 sequence: CASSPGASGGETQYF. The CDR3 nucleotides read TGTGCCAGCAGTCCCGGAGCTAGCGGGGGGGAGACCCAGTACTTC.

This clonotype was counted many times. The V gene is TRBV7-2, the J gene TRBJ2-7, with D possibly matching TRBD1 (5 bases). The CDR3 is 11 amino acids. Germline V lookup: CDR1 SGHTA, CDR2 FQGNSA. The CDR3: CATRQGNEQYF. In nucleotides, the CDR3 is TGTGCTACCCGTCAGGGCAACGAGCAGTACTTC.

Only a few counts were recorded for this clonotype. V gene TRBV5-4 combines with J gene TRBJ2-1; 10 nucleotides match TRBD2. The CDR3 loop spans 16 amino acids. CDR1 is SGHNT and CDR2 is YYREEE in the germline V gene (reference sequence). Unmatched junction bases numbered 13, after V lost 4 bases and J lost 9 bases. The CDR3 sequence is CASSLGSRTSGGEQFF. The DNA of the CDR3 is TGTGCCAGCAGCCTTGGATCTAGGACTAGCGGTGGTGAGCAGTTCTTC. Using reference TRBV5-4 and TRBJ2-1 for the parts outside the CDR3, the full variable domain is ETGVTQSPTHLIKTRGQQVTLRCSSQSGHNTVSWYQQALGQGPQFIFQYYREEENGRGNFPPRFSGLQFPNYSSELNVNALELDDSALYLCASSLGSRTSGGEQFFGPGTRLTVL.

The chain joins TRBV30 to TRBJ1-2; a possible D gene is TRBD1 (5 bases). Germline CDR1 GTSNPN, CDR2 SVGIG (reference sequence). Trimming removed 3 bases at V and 8 bases at J, with 22 bases between. This CDR3 is built from 15 residues. DNA for the CDR3: TGTGCCTGGAGCCTTGGCGGGGCCCCTTCCTACGGCTACACCTTC. Protein product: CAWSLGGAPSYGYTF. Together with reference TRBV30 and TRBJ1-2, the CDR3 gives the full variable domain: SQTIHQWPATLVQPVGSPLSLECTVEGTSNPNLYWYRQAAGRGLQLLFYSVGIGQISSEVPQNLSASRPQDRQFILSSKKLLLSDSGFYLCAWSLGGAPSYGYTFGSGTRLTVV.